This TCR beta chain came from a study of blood T cells in healthy people across ages. Overall study: Using template switching, researchers captured about one barcoded beta molecule for each two T cells.

The V end lost 3 bases, the J end lost 3 bases, and 15 bases lay between the germline ends. Germline CDR1 SGHDT, CDR2 YYEEEE. This CDR3 is 16 amino acids long. With a J-beta primer mix and a sample-barcoded 5' primer, a second PCR ran about 7 to 12 cycles. TCRdb re-analysed the 5' RACE reads in MiXCR, keeping a single row per CDR3 protein. This table holds about 780,000 distinct CDR3 sequences, about 45% found once. This chain uses TRBV5-6 with TRBJ2-2; D perhaps matches TRBD2 (6 bases). The source material was blood. This sequence was found in a man at least 80 years old in good health. The CDR3 region has the DNA TGTGCCAGCAGCTGGGTCGAGGGGACTGACACCGGGGAGCTGTTTTTT. Residues: CASSWVEGTDTGELFF.